This T cell receptor (beta chain) was identified in a study of T cells in localized non-small cell lung cancer. General study findings and limits: There were a median around 59 of the top 100 tumor clones appearing in adjacent lung. Because sequencing included only one region (of the tumor), heterogeneity remains possible.

TCRdb keeps only in-frame clones here, not all; method: immunoSEQ multiplex PCR. This sample carries about 1,100 clones, around 20% of them seen once, and the ten largest clones take 12%. With regard to this clone: What it binds is unknown.

The receptor was isolated from a male donor at least 60 years old with stage III lung adenocarcinoma. This sample comprised normal lung tissue next to the tumor, obtained before any cancer treatment.

As DNA, the CDR3 is TGTGCCAGCAGCGTAGGGCCCGACAATCAGGGGGCCTACGAGCAGTACTTC. This sequence encodes CASSVGPDNQGAYEQYF. The V and J genes are TRBV9 and TRBJ2-7; 7 bases are shared with TRBD1. V lost 0 bases, J lost 2 bases, and 11 bases stayed unmatched. The CDR3 has 17 residues. Germline-derived CDR1 and CDR2 are SGDLS and YYNGEE.